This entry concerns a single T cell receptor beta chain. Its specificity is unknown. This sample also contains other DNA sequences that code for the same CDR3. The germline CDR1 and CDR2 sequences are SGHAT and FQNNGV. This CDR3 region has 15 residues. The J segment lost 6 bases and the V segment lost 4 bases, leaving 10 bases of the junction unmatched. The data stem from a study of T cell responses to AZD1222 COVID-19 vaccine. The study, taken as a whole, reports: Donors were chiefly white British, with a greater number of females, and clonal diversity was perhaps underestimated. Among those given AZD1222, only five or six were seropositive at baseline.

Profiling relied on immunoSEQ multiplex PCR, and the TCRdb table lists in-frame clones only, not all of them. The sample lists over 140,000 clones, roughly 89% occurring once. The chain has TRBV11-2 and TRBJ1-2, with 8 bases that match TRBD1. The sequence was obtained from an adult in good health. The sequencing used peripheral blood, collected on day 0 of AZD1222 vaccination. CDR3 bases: TGTGCCAGCAGCTCACTAAGGACAGGGATCAATGGCTACACCTTC. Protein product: CASSSLRTGINGYTF.